The 7 T cell receptor beta chains reported below all come from one sample, sequenced in a study of blood T cell repertoires in COVID-19. This table comes from immunoSEQ multiplex PCR, and its TCRdb copy is limited to in-frame clones, with some not included. Here the sample spans about 260,000 clones, over 75% being singletons. What was sequenced was peripheral blood. Receptors originate from a woman aged 50 to 60 with acute or convalescent COVID-19.

This chain joins TRBV12-3 or TRBV12-4 and TRBJ2-3, with 10 bases identical to TRBD2. Trimming took 4 bases from V and 5 from J; bases not matched to a gene: 0. This CDR3 is 13 amino acids long. The DNA of the CDR3 is TGTGCCAGCAGTTGGACTAGCGGAGATACGCAGTATTTT. It translates to CASSWTSGDTQYF.

The chain has TRBV7-8 and TRBJ2-1, with 9 positions matching TRBD2. The CDR3 totals 15 residues. Germline CDR1 reads SGHVS; CDR2 reads FQNEAQ. Losses at the gene ends were 5 bases for V and 4 bases for J; bases not matched to a gene: 6. CDR3 residues: CASSGGLAGYNEQFF. In DNA, the CDR3 is TGTGCCAGCAGCGGGGGGCTAGCGGGATACAATGAGCAGTTCTTC.

The chain joins TRBV5-1 to TRBJ2-2; tentatively, D is TRBD1 (6 bases). In germline, CDR1 is SGHRS, CDR2 YFSETQ. This CDR3 is 13 amino acids long. The V and J ends lost 5 bases and 7 bases respectively, with 12 bases between them. The CDR3 bases are TGCGCCAGCAGTTCCACAGGGATCGGGGAGCTGTTTTTT. Amino acids: CASSSTGIGELFF.

The chain recombines TRBV7-9 with TRBJ2-5; 9 bases fit TRBD1. The ends lost 5 bases at V and 0 bases at J; junction bases unmatched: 10. CDR1 is SEHNR and CDR2 is FQNEAQ in the germline V gene (reference sequence). This CDR3 has 17 amino acids. The CDR3 spells CASSPGGRTGDQETQYF. The CDR3 nucleotides are TGTGCCAGCAGCCCCGGTGGTCGGACAGGGGACCAAGAGACCCAGTACTTC.

This clone was observed a single time. The chain is built from TRBV11-2 and TRBJ1-1; D perhaps matches TRBD1 (5 bases). This CDR3 is built from 15 residues. Germline assignment: CDR1 SGHAT and CDR2 FQNNGV. With 2 bases removed from V and 1 base from J, the gap between germline ends came to 11 bases. The CDR3 sequence is CASSLQGWGNTEAFF. CDR3 coding DNA: TGTGCCAGCAGCTTACAGGGCTGGGGGAACACTGAAGCTTTCTTT.

Remarks on this clone: Other DNA sequences in this specimen translate into the identical CDR3. The chain joins TRBV7-3 to TRBJ2-3; D is perhaps TRBD2 (6 bases). The CDR3 has 14 amino acids. In germline, CDR1 is SGHTA, CDR2 FQGTGA. The germline V and J ends were trimmed by 3 bases and 1 base, with 8 bases remaining between them. CDR3 region: CASSLLAGTDTQYF. CDR3 nucleotides: TGTGCCAGCAGCTTGTTAGCGGGCACAGATACGCAGTATTTT. Full variable domain (missing parts from reference TRBV7-3 and TRBJ2-3): GAGVSQTPSNKVTEKGKYVELRCDPISGHTALYWYRQSLGQGPEFLIYFQGTGAADDSGLPNDRFFAVRPEGSVSTLKIQRTERGDSAVYLCASSLLAGTDTQYFGPGTRLTVL.

The rearrangement uses TRBV19 and TRBJ2-1, with unresolved D. The germline CDR1 and CDR2 sequences are LNHDA and SQIVND (reference sequence). The CDR3 is made up of 15 amino acids. The V end lost 7 bases, the J end lost 5 bases, and 18 bases lay between the germline ends. The CDR3 here is CASTPRAAWDNEQFF. CDR3 DNA sequence: TGTGCCAGTACCCCTCGCGCGGCTTGGGACAATGAGCAGTTCTTC.